This T cell receptor beta chain is from a study of blood T cell repertoires in COVID-19 (dated by TCRdb to the early 2020s). About the full investigation: Collaborator samples came from the United States, Italy and Spain and covered acute and convalescent phases of COVID-19. The prospective study material was composed of cDNA or gDNA derived from T cells, B-cell-depleted T cells, or PBMCs. Subjects who had been exposed to COVID-19, were actively infected with it, or had recovered from it provided the deeply sampled blood TCRbeta repertoires that made up the dataset. The repertoires were released in a freely available public database intended as a resource for research on the immune response to SARS-CoV-2. Samples were obtained from the ongoing ImmuneRACE study (first 160 participants) and from about 1,300 subjects provided by 6 global collaborators. The sample metadata nearly always contained a de-identified subject ID, COVID-19 status, age in years and sex. Where available, HLA class I and class II types were obtained from metadata supplied by the sample provider rather than from assay-based typing.

Results the study describes overall, beyond this receptor: The amount of clinical and demographic metadata varied by source and participant and was provided uncurated.

CDR1 and CDR2 (SEHNR, FQNEAQ) derive from the germline V gene (reference sequence). V and J are trimmed by 2 bases and 6 bases, and the gene matches miss 11 bases of the junction. The CDR3 runs 16 residues from the cysteine to the phenylalanine. CDR3 DNA only is kept here, 48 bases in frame from base 1. TCRbeta CDR3 regions were amplified from genomic DNA by means of the immunoSEQ Assay, a bias-controlled multiplex PCR. The study's own analysis went as follows. The number of nucleated cells in each sample was estimated by amplification of reference gene primers within the assay. To quantify the absolute abundance of each unique TCRbeta CDR3 rearrangement, sequence reads were collapsed and filtered. For each sample, productive Simpson clonality was calculated as the square root of Simpson's diversity index across productive rearrangements. The source is immuneACCESS, and TCRdb retained only in-frame sequences with V and J called. Part of the clones is not carried over; for the studies checked, unresolved V genes explain less than half of this, and the remainder is unexplained. The V and J calls and clone size come from that table; D and trimming were worked out from the DNA. Recorded for this sample are around 41,000 clones; 80% to 90% of them occurred a single time. The ten largest clones take up around 13% of the sample.

Whole blood was collected in K2EDTA tubes by collaborating institutions according to the institutions' own protocols. For TCRbeta analysis, collaborators shipped samples as frozen whole blood, isolated PBMCs, or DNA extracted from either of those sample types. This clone was observed a few times. Its cognate antigen has yet to be identified. Per-base quality was not reported, and no clone a single base away is much larger than it. The receptor comes from a human donor in a cohort sampled during active COVID-19. Specimen: peripheral blood. The chain couples TRBV7-9 to TRBJ2-7, with 9 junctional bases fitting TRBD2. The nucleotide sequence reads as follows: TGTGCCAGCAGCTTAAGGGGTAGCGGGGGAGCCGGCGAGCAGTACTTC. Its translation reads: CASSLRGSGGAGEQYF.